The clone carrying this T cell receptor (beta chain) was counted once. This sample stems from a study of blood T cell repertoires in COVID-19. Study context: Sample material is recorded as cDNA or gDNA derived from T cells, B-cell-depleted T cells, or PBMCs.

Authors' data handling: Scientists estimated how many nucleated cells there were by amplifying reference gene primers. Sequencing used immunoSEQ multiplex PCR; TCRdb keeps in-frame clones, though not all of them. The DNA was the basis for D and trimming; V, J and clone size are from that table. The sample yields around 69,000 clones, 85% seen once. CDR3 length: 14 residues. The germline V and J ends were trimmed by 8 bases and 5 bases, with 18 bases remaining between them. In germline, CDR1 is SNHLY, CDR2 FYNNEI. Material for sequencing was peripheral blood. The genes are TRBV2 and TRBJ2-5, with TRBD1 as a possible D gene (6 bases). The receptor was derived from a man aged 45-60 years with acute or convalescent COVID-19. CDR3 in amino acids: CASHPWGHSETQYF. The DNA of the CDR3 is TGTGCCAGCCACCCATGGGGGCACAGTGAGACCCAGTACTTC.